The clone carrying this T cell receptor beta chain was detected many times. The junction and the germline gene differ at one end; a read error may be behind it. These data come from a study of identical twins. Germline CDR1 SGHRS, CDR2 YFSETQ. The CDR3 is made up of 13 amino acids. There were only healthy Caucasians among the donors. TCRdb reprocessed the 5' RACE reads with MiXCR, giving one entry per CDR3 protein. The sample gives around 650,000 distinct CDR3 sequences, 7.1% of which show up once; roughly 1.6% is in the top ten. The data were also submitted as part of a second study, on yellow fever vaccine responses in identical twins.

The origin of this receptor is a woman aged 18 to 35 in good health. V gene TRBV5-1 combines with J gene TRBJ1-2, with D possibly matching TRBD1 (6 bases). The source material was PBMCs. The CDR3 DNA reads TGTGCCAGCAGTTTAGGGGCAGGGGACGGCTACACCTTC. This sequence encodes CASSLGAGDGYTF.